The present TCR beta chain was sequenced within a study of T cell responses to AZD1222 COVID-19 vaccine. Study-wide background: Pooled together were second doses at about 4 or about 12 weeks.

A remark on this clone: Antigen: not known.

The data were produced by immunoSEQ multiplex PCR, yet TCRdb's version contains in-frame clones alone and is incomplete. The sample consists of about 170,000 clones, 93% of them appearing once. The study's findings and limits: Mapped onto spike, vaccine-associated CD4 TCRs spanned it and were dominant at 160-218 and 743-854. Baseline seropositives among AZD1222 recipients totaled only 6 or 7.

Unmatched junction bases numbered 3, after V lost 3 bases and J lost 3 bases. CDR1 and CDR2 (germline): SEHNR, FQNEAQ (reference sequence). The CDR3 covers 15 residues. The sample was peripheral blood, taken on day 0 of AZD1222 vaccination. The chain carries TRBV7-9 and TRBJ1-1; TRBD1 matches at 11 bases. The receptor was isolated from an adult in good health. The CDR3 sequence: CASSLGQGEDTEAFF. For the CDR3, the DNA is TGTGCCAGCAGCTTGGGACAGGGGGAGGACACTGAAGCTTTCTTT. The full variable domain, rest sourced from reference TRBV7-9 and TRBJ1-1, is DTGVSQNPRHKITKRGQNVTFRCDPISEHNRLYWYRQTLGQGPEFLTYFQNEAQLEKSRLLSDRFSAERPKGSFSTLEIQRTEQGDSAMYLCASSLGQGEDTEAFFGQGTRLTVV.